What follows are 13 T cell receptor beta chains derived from one specimen sequenced in a study of circulating CD8 cells and anti-PD-1 response in melanoma. Using about 15 ng of total RNA, TCR libraries were made with the QIAseq Immune Repertoire TCR panel. TCRdb re-called the reads through MiXCR, storing one row per CDR3 protein. This repertoire shows approximately 500 distinct CDR3 sequences, 6% to 8% found once; its top ten account for under 55%. Live CD3+CD8+TCRalphabeta+ cells were sorted into four subsets by PD-1 and/or TIGIT. The sequencing used CD8+ T cells from PBMCs, collected at baseline or after one month of anti-PD-1 therapy (not recorded which). The receptors come from a human donor with melanoma.

This clonotype is judged large. The chain has TRBV19 and TRBJ2-3, with TRBD2 matching over 7 bases. The V and J ends lost 1 base and 0 bases, in that order; junction bases with no gene match: 7. Germline values: CDR1 LNHDA, CDR2 SQIVND (reference sequence). The CDR3 totals 17 residues. The CDR3 bases are TGTGCCAGTAGTATAGTCCTCAGCGGGGTTAGCACAGATACGCAGTATTTT. Encoded protein: CASSIVLSGVSTDTQYF.

This clonotype ranks as medium-sized (0.01 to 0.1%). The rearrangement links TRBV20-1 to TRBJ2-3; 8 nucleotides match TRBD2. CDR1 DFQATT and CDR2 SNEGSKA come from the germline V gene (reference sequence). The CDR3 sequence is 15 residues long. V shed 0 bases and J 2 bases; nucleotides not matched to a gene: 4. CDR3 amino acids: CSARDISGVTDTQYF. DNA for the CDR3: TGCAGTGCTAGAGATATTAGCGGGGTCACAGATACGCAGTATTTT.

This clonotype is deemed medium-sized (0.01 to 0.1%). The V call is TRBV27, the J call TRBJ2-2, with a possible D match to TRBD2 (5 bases). The germline V and J ends were trimmed by 3 bases and 6 bases, with 11 bases remaining between them. The CDR3 has 14 amino acids. The V gene's germline CDR1 is MNHEY and CDR2 SMNVEV (reference sequence). CDR3 DNA: TGTGCCAGCAGTTTCGGGATGGGTTCCGGGGAGCTGTTTTTT. It translates to CASSFGMGSGELFF.

By share of the sample, this clonotype is large. The chain joins TRBV3-1 to TRBJ2-1, with D perhaps being TRBD1 or TRBD2 (5 bases each). The CDR3 length is 15 residues. Germline V lookup: CDR1 LGHDT, CDR2 YNNKEL (reference sequence). V was pared by 0 bases and J by 2 bases, with 8 bases between. CDR3 DNA sequence: TGTGCCAGCAGCCAAGACAGGGACCCCTACAATGAGCAGTTCTTC. Translating gives CASSQDRDPYNEQFF.

This clonotype turned up a few times. This rearrangement joins TRBV27 to TRBJ1-1; no reliable D call. CDR1 is MNHEY and CDR2 is SMNVEV in the germline V gene (reference sequence). CDR3 size: 15 residues. V lost 5 bases, J lost 4 bases, and 17 bases lay in between. DNA for the CDR3: TGTGCCAGCAGTGCCCGACTCCCCGGGGTCACTGAAGCTTTCTTT. Residues: CASSARLPGVTEAFF.

This clonotype is large. This chain links TRBV19 with TRBJ2-5; unclear D gene. Germline lookup yields CDR1 LNHDA and CDR2 SQIVND (reference sequence). The CDR3 spans 15 residues. Trimming took off 6 bases at V and 0 bases at J, with 14 bases between the two ends. The DNA of the CDR3 is TGTGCCAGTAGCCAAAGACTGGTGTACCAAGAGACCCAGTACTTC. It codes for CASSQRLVYQETQYF.

This clonotype counts as large. This chain joins TRBV12-3 or TRBV12-4 and TRBJ2-1; D possibly corresponds to TRBD1 (5 bases). The CDR3 runs 13 residues. The V end was cut by 3 bases, the J end by 6 bases, with 9 bases between. This chain's CDR3 is CASSLVTGNEQFF. The CDR3 DNA is TGTGCCAGCAGTTTGGTAACAGGCAATGAGCAGTTCTTC.

This clonotype is categorized as medium-sized (0.01 to 0.1%). The chain carries TRBV20-1 and TRBJ2-7; 7 bases align to TRBD1. Per germline, CDR1 DFQATT and CDR2 SNEGSKA (reference sequence). V dropped 3 bases and J dropped 2; count of bases not matched to a gene: 1. The CDR3 spans 12 residues. This chain's CDR3 is CSARGTAYEQYF. Here the CDR3 DNA reads TGCAGTGCTAGGGGGACAGCCTACGAGCAGTACTTC.

This clonotype ranks as large. The V gene is TRBV20-1, the J gene TRBJ2-7, with D possibly TRBD2 on 6 matching bases. This CDR3 contains 16 residues. Germline CDR1 is DFQATT and CDR2 is SNEGSKA (reference sequence). The ends were cut back, 3 bases at V and 2 bases at J, with 20 bases in the middle. CDR3 amino acids: CSASPWAPEGTYEQYF. Written as DNA, the CDR3 is TGCAGTGCTAGTCCCTGGGCGCCGGAGGGGACCTACGAGCAGTACTTC.

Comments on this clonotype: A single base separates this from a much larger clone, so it may be a read error. This CDR3 fails to terminate in the conserved phenylalanine or tryptophan, so it likely reflects a read error. The chain links TRBV4-3 to TRBJ2-7; 7 bases map to TRBD2. Per germline, CDR1 LGHNA and CDR2 YSLEER. V trimming: 2 bases; J trimming: 3 bases; junction bases outside the gene matches: 7. This CDR3 contains 15 residues. The CDR3 nucleotides are TGCGCCAGCAGCCAAACAAGCGGGGCAATCTACGAGCAGTACCTC. This codes for CASSQTSGAIYEQYL.

This clonotype is classed as medium-sized (0.01 to 0.1%). CDR3 coding DNA: TGTGCCAGCAGCCAAGTGCCGGGACAGGCCTACGGCTACACCTTC. Protein: CASSQVPGQAYGYTF. The V call is TRBV3-1, the J call TRBJ1-2, with TRBD1 matching over 8 bases. The J segment lost 8 bases and the V segment lost 1 base, leaving 9 bases of the junction unmatched. CDR3 length equals 15 residues. CDR1 LGHDT and CDR2 YNNKEL come from the germline V gene (reference sequence).

This clonotype was seen only a few times. The chain combines TRBV19 with TRBJ2-3; no clear D. Looked up from germline, CDR1 is LNHDA and CDR2 is SQIVND (reference sequence). Trimming pared 4 bases from V and 0 bases from J, leaving 8 bases between. The length of the CDR3 is 14 residues. This chain's CDR3 is CASSTIQSTDTQYF. Here the CDR3 DNA reads TGTGCCAGTAGTACGATACAGAGCACAGATACGCAGTATTTT.

This clonotype is labeled large (0.1 to 1%). The rearrangement uses TRBV4-3 and TRBJ2-6; 9 nucleotides line up with TRBD1. CDR1 is LGHNA and CDR2 is YSLEER in the germline V gene. Trimming cost V 2 bases and J 3 bases; bases outside gene matches: 11. This CDR3 is 19 amino acids long. Written as DNA, the CDR3 is TGCGCCAGCAGCCAACTGGCCGGGACAGGGAGCTTTGGGGCCAACGTCCTGACTTTC. Protein sequence: CASSQLAGTGSFGANVLTF.